This T cell receptor (beta chain) was recorded in a study of T cell changes during pregnancy in multiple sclerosis. Repertoires were generated with immunoSEQ multiplex PCR, while TCRdb's copy carries only in-frame clones and drops some. Found here are about 32,000 clones, roughly nine tenths of them singletons; the top ten hold roughly a tenth. Germline-derived CDR1 and CDR2 are SEHNR and FQNEAQ (reference sequence). CDR3 length: 14 residues. V was cut by 5 bases and J by 1 base, with 8 bases left in between. The clonotype originates from a female donor with multiple sclerosis, enrolled in a pregnancy study. The chain has TRBV7-9 and TRBJ2-2; the D is unclear. The sequenced sample was CD8+ T cells from peripheral blood mononuclear cells, obtained in the second trimester of pregnancy. CDR3: CASSDSRNTGELFF. The CDR3, as DNA: TGTGCCAGCAGCGATTCGAGGAACACCGGGGAGCTGTTTTTT. The whole variable domain, filled in from reference TRBV7-9 and TRBJ2-2, reads DTGVSQNPRHKITKRGQNVTFRCDPISEHNRLYWYRQTLGQGPEFLTYFQNEAQLEKSRLLSDRFSAERPKGSFSTLEIQRTEQGDSAMYLCASSDSRNTGELFFGEGSRLTVL.